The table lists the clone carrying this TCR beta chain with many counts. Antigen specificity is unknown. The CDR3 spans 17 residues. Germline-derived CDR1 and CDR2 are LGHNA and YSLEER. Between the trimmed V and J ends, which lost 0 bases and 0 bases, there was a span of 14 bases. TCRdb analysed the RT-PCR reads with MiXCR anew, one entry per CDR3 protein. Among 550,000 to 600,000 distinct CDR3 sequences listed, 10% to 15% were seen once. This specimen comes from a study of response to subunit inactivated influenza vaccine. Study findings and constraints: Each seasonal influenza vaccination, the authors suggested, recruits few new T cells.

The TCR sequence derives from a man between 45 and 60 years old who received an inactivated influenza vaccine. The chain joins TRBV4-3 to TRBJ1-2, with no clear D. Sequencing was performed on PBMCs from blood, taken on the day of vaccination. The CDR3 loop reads CASSQDVSFGPNYGYTF. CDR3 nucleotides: TGCGCCAGCAGCCAAGACGTATCGTTTGGGCCTAACTATGGCTACACCTTC.